Presented here are 12 T cell receptor beta chains from one specimen sequenced in a study of blood T cell repertoires in COVID-19. Sequencing used immunoSEQ multiplex PCR; TCRdb keeps in-frame clones, though not all of them. The top ten hold approximately 1% of the sample, which has roughly 90,000 clones, around 87% seen once. Sequenced sample: peripheral blood. The receptors were gathered from a human donor in a cohort sampled during active COVID-19.

This clone showed up just once. This chain joins TRBV18 and TRBJ1-1, with D perhaps TRBD1 (6 bases). The CDR3 spans 15 residues. Germline-derived CDR1 and CDR2 are KGHSH and LQKENI. Trimming removed 3 bases at V and 3 bases at J, with 14 bases between. CDR3 coding DNA: TGTGCCAGCTCACCTCCCACACAGGGACACACTGAAGCTTTCTTT. Translating gives CASSPPTQGHTEAFF.

The chain is built from TRBV27 and TRBJ2-1, with 10 nucleotides matching TRBD1. The V segment lost 5 bases and the J segment 6 bases; nucleotides outside the gene matches: 7. CDR1 and CDR2 from the germline V gene are MNHEY and SMNVEV (reference sequence). CDR3 length: 15 residues. CDR3 in amino acids: CASSKDRGKVNEQFF. In DNA form, the CDR3 reads TGTGCCAGCAGTAAGGACAGGGGGAAAGTCAATGAGCAGTTCTTC.

V and J are TRBV4-1 and TRBJ1-2; TRBD1 matches 9 bases. CDR3 length equals 15 residues. V shed 3 bases and J 4 bases; nucleotides not matched to a gene: 6. CDR1 and CDR2 (germline): MGHRA, YSYEKL. The CDR3 is CASSQGQGESYGYTF. The CDR3 DNA sequence: TGCGCCAGCAGCCAGGGACAGGGCGAGAGCTATGGCTACACCTTC.

J is TRBJ2-3 and V is TRBV14; tentative D call: TRBD1 (5 bases). The CDR3 length is 14 residues. Looked up from germline, CDR1 is SGHDN and CDR2 is FVKESK. V lost 1 base and J lost 5, with 10 bases in between. The CDR3 protein is CASSQGSRVDTQYF. The CDR3 DNA is TGTGCCAGCAGCCAAGGCAGCAGGGTAGATACGCAGTATTTT. Complete variable domain (other parts from reference TRBV14 and TRBJ2-3): EAGVTQFPSHSVIEKGQTVTLRCDPISGHDNLYWYRRVMGKEIKFLLHFVKESKQDESGMPNNRFLAERTGGTYSTLKVQPAELEDSGVYFCASSQGSRVDTQYFGPGTRLTVL.

J is TRBJ2-2 and V is TRBV5-1, with 8 positions matching TRBD1. J gave up 4 bases and V 2 bases, and 4 bases lay outside the gene matches. The CDR3 spans 15 residues. Germline CDR1 is SGHRS and CDR2 is YFSETQ. The CDR3 region is CASSFQGTGTGELFF. The DNA for the CDR3 is TGCGCCAGCAGCTTTCAGGGGACAGGCACCGGGGAGCTGTTTTTT.

The chain employs TRBV6-5 and TRBJ1-2; 7 bases fit TRBD1. V gave up 7 bases and J gave up 0 bases; unmatched junction bases: 8. Germline V lookup: CDR1 MNHEY, CDR2 SVGAGI. This CDR3 is 15 amino acids long. CDR3 DNA: TGTGCCAGCATAGGGGGCGCAGGAGCTAACTATGGCTACACCTTC. Translation: CASIGGAGANYGYTF.

The genes are TRBV6-2 or TRBV6-3 and TRBJ1-5; no clear D. V lost 5 bases to trimming and J lost 4 bases, with 9 bases between them. The CDR3 runs 13 residues. Looked up from germline, CDR1 is MNHEY and CDR2 is SVGEGT. CDR3 DNA: TGTGCCAGCAGTACCGACGGGAATCAGCCCCAGCATTTT. It is translated as CASSTDGNQPQHF.

The V gene is TRBV19, the J gene TRBJ2-1; no reliable D call. This CDR3 spans 16 amino acids. V lost 6 bases and J 0 bases, leaving 15 bases between the germline ends. CDR1 and CDR2 from the germline V gene are LNHDA and SQIVND (reference sequence). Here the CDR3 reads CASRAASGSSYNEQFF. The CDR3 region has the DNA TGTGCCAGTAGGGCAGCGTCCGGAAGCTCCTACAATGAGCAGTTCTTC.

The chain has TRBV27 and TRBJ1-5; no reliable D call. V was shortened by 5 bases and J by 3 bases, with 8 bases between the two germline ends. The germline V gene has CDR1 MNHEY and CDR2 SMNVEV (reference sequence). The CDR3 has 13 residues. The CDR3 bases are TGTGCCAGCAGTGTCTCTGTCAATCAGCCCCAGCATTTT. Protein product: CASSVSVNQPQHF.

DNA of the CDR3: TGTGCCAGCAGTGAAGGGTTAGCGGGAGACAATGAGCAGTTCTTC. It translates to CASSEGLAGDNEQFF. The chain uses TRBV2 and TRBJ2-1, with 9 positions matching TRBD2. The CDR3 sequence is 15 residues long. CDR1 and CDR2 (germline): SNHLY, FYNNEI. Unmatched junction bases numbered 3, after V lost 1 base and J lost 5 bases.

The CDR3 is CASSVPTTETSGTGGYEQYF. In DNA, the CDR3 is TGCGCCAGCAGCGTGCCGACCACTGAAACGTCCGGGACAGGGGGCTACGAGCAGTACTTC. This rearrangement joins TRBV5-1 to TRBJ2-7, with 11 bases matching TRBD1. CDR1 and CDR2 from the germline V gene are SGHRS and YFSETQ. This CDR3 has 20 residues. With 4 bases clipped from V and 3 bases from J, the junction kept 21 bases outside the gene matches.

V is TRBV28 and J is TRBJ1-5; D not resolved. From germline, CDR1 is MDHEN and CDR2 SYDVKM. V gave up 8 bases and J gave up 3 bases, with 14 bases separating them. The CDR3 is 14 amino acids. CDR3 sequence reads: CASQIFPNNQPQHF. DNA of the CDR3: TGTGCCAGCCAGATATTTCCAAACAATCAGCCCCAGCATTTT.